What follows describes a single T cell receptor (beta chain). Its antigen is currently unknown. TCR libraries were prepared from 3,500 to 4,000 ng total RNA each. After re-calling the 5' RACE reads, TCRdb lists one entry per CDR3 protein, DNA absent. The sample table sets out 330,000 or so distinct CDR3 sequences. CDR1 SGHDT and CDR2 YYEEEE come from the germline V gene. This CDR3 is built from 16 residues. The data stem from a study of monozygotic twins with inflammatory bowel disease. Whole-study findings and limits: Since immunosuppressive treatments differed, patient repertoires may have gained added variability.

The receptor was isolated from a human donor with ulcerative colitis or Crohn's disease, or a healthy co-twin of an affected twin (not recorded which). The sequencing input was blood. This chain joins TRBV5-6 and TRBJ2-7; no DNA is available, so the TRBD1 call from TCRdb remains unchecked. The CDR3 loop reads CASIPGALGGTYEQYF.